The 21 T cell receptor beta chains presented below share a single source sample, sequenced in a study of blood T cell repertoires in COVID-19 (dated by TCRdb to the early 2020s). Libraries were prepared through the immunoSEQ multiplex PCR assay. The table was pulled from immuneACCESS by TCRdb, which kept in-frame rearrangements only. Such tables lose some clones; where checked, under half of the loss comes from unresolved V genes, and the rest has no known cause. This sample has about 490,000 clones in its table, and 80% to 90% of those were observed once. In total, the top ten clones hold 3.2% of the sample. Material: peripheral blood. The receptors originated from a human donor in a cohort sampled during active COVID-19.

This chain links TRBV11-2 with TRBJ2-5, with 10 bases fitting TRBD2. V lost 4 bases to trimming and J lost 3 bases; unmatched junction nucleotides: 2. The CDR3 has 14 residues. The V gene's germline CDR1 is SGHAT and CDR2 FQNNGV. The CDR3: CASSSTSGKETQYF. The CDR3 nucleotides read TGTGCCAGCAGCTCAACTAGCGGGAAAGAGACCCAGTACTTC.

The rearrangement uses TRBV20-1 and TRBJ2-7, with 11 bases identical to TRBD1. V shed 3 bases, J shed 5 bases, and the junction held 9 bases outside the gene matches. Germline lookup yields CDR1 DFQATT and CDR2 SNEGSKA (reference sequence). The CDR3 is 15 amino acids. CDR3 sequence (DNA): TGCAGTGCTAGTGGGGACAGGGGGACGGGCCACGAGCAGTACTTC. It specifies CSASGDRGTGHEQYF.

This sequence joins TRBV7-9 and TRBJ1-1; D is unclear. Trimming took off 5 bases at V and 0 bases at J, with 4 bases between the two ends. The CDR3 length is 12 residues. Germline CDR1 SEHNR, CDR2 FQNEAQ (reference sequence). CDR3 bases: TGTGCCAGCAGCCTACTGAACACTGAAGCTTTCTTT. It translates to CASSLLNTEAFF.

This chain links TRBV19 with TRBJ2-7, with a tentative D call TRBD1 (6 bases). CDR3 length: 14 residues. The germline V gene encodes CDR1 LNHDA and CDR2 SQIVND (reference sequence). V was pared by 4 bases and J by 4 bases, with 14 bases between. CDR3 bases: TGTGCCAGTAGTAGAGGTTCCAGGGGTTACGAGCAGTACTTC. Its translation is CASSRGSRGYEQYF. Combining the CDR3 with reference TRBV19 and TRBJ2-7 gives the whole variable domain DGGITQSPKYLFRKEGQNVTLSCEQNLNHDAMYWYRQDPGQGLRLIYYSQIVNDFQKGDIAEGYSVSREKKESFPLTVTSAQKNPTAFYLCASSRGSRGYEQYFGPGTRLTVT.

The CDR3 protein is CASSVEGTTRTDTQYF. DNA for the CDR3: TGTGCCAGCAGCGTAGAAGGGACAACCCGCACAGATACGCAGTATTTT. J is TRBJ2-3 and V is TRBV9, with TRBD1 as a possible D gene (6 bases). CDR3 length equals 16 residues. V lost 0 bases and J 1 base, leaving 12 bases between the germline ends. The germline V gene has CDR1 SGDLS and CDR2 YYNGEE.

The chain joins TRBV7-3 to TRBJ2-1, with 7 positions matching TRBD2. J gave up 6 bases and V 2 bases, and 10 bases lay outside the gene matches. CDR3 length equals 16 residues. CDR1 is SGHTA, CDR2 FQGTGA, per germline. The CDR3 sequence is CASSLGVGLGGNEQFF. The CDR3 nucleotides read TGTGCCAGCAGCTTAGGTGTCGGACTAGGAGGCAATGAGCAGTTCTTC.

This clone was detected once. V usage is TRBV5-1 and J usage is TRBJ2-7; no firm D call. The germline V and J ends were trimmed by 0 bases and 0 bases, with 10 bases remaining between them. This CDR3 spans 15 amino acids. The germline gives CDR1 SGHRS, CDR2 YFSETQ. The CDR3 is CASSLGRVSSYEQYF. The CDR3 DNA reads as TGCGCCAGCAGCTTGGGTCGGGTGAGCTCCTACGAGCAGTACTTC.

The chain carries TRBV4-2 and TRBJ2-7; D not resolved. The germline V gene has CDR1 LGHNA and CDR2 YNFKEQ. The CDR3 consists of 14 residues. V lost 0 bases, J lost 5 bases, and 11 bases lay in between. The CDR3 here is CASSQEIRPDEQYF. The CDR3 DNA reads TGTGCCAGCAGCCAAGAGATCAGGCCAGACGAGCAGTACTTC.

Concerning this clone itself: Distinct nucleotide sequences in the sample also encode this CDR3. The chain has TRBV5-1 and TRBJ2-7; 8 bases line up with TRBD2. V was clipped by 3 bases and J by 0 bases; unmatched bases: 5. This CDR3 contains 15 residues. CDR1 is SGHRS and CDR2 is YFSETQ in the germline V gene. CDR3 sequence (DNA): TGCGCCAGCAGCTCGCGTCGGGGGGGCTCCTACGAGCAGTACTTC. It codes for CASSSRRGGSYEQYF. The variable domain in full, with the rest retrieved from reference TRBV5-1 and TRBJ2-7, is KAGVTQTPRYLIKTRGQQVTLSCSPISGHRSVSWYQQTPGQGLQFLFEYFSETQRNKGNFPGRFSGRQFSNSRSEMNVSTLELGDSALYLCASSSRRGGSYEQYFGPGTRLTVT.

V gene TRBV19 combines with J gene TRBJ2-3; 11 bases line up with TRBD1. From germline, CDR1 is LNHDA and CDR2 SQIVND (reference sequence). This CDR3 has 17 residues. J was trimmed by 4 bases and V by 5 bases; bases with no gene match: 11. The CDR3 DNA reads TGTGCCAGTAGTCCCCGGACAGGGGGCCGAGGGGCAGATACGCAGTATTTT. This sequence encodes CASSPRTGGRGADTQYF.

The chain is built from TRBV2 and TRBJ1-5; D is uncertain. Trimming shortened V by 1 base and J by 0 bases, and 10 bases separated the two germline ends. The V gene's germline CDR1 is SNHLY and CDR2 FYNNEI. This CDR3 is 16 amino acids long. In DNA, the CDR3 is TGTGCCAGCAGTGAAGATTTAAGCGATAGCAATCAGCCCCAGCATTTT. This gives the protein CASSEDLSDSNQPQHF.

This sequence joins TRBV2 and TRBJ2-1; 9 bases line up with TRBD1. Trimming removed 7 bases from V and 7 bases from J; junction bases left unmatched: 11. Germline V gene lookup returns CDR1 SNHLY and CDR2 FYNNEI. The CDR3 extends over 15 amino acids. The CDR3 nucleotides read TGTGCCAGCACCGTCCCGGGACAGGGAAGGAATGAGCAGTTCTTC. This translates into CASTVPGQGRNEQFF.

The V call is TRBV24-1, the J call TRBJ2-4; TRBD2 is a possible D gene (6 bases). Germline V gives CDR1 KGHDR, CDR2 SFDVKD. Trimming took 6 bases from V and 1 from J, leaving 15 bases between them. The CDR3 is 16 amino acids. The CDR3 is CATSSWGGGAKNIQYF. The CDR3 DNA follows: TGTGCCACCAGTTCGTGGGGAGGAGGTGCCAAAAACATTCAGTACTTC.

The chain uses TRBV6-2 or TRBV6-3 and TRBJ1-1, with 7 nucleotides matching TRBD1. The trim removed 6 bases at V and 7 bases at J, leaving 17 bases unmatched. Germline V gene sequence: CDR1 MNHEY, CDR2 SVGEGT. The CDR3 extends over 16 amino acids. The CDR3 protein is CASSLRPKSQGGEAFF. The CDR3 DNA sequence: TGTGCCAGCAGCCTACGTCCCAAATCCCAGGGGGGTGAAGCTTTCTTT.

The chain links TRBV5-1 to TRBJ1-5; possible D gene TRBD1, 6 bases. Germline values: CDR1 SGHRS, CDR2 YFSETQ. This CDR3 contains 13 residues. V dropped 9 bases and J dropped 9 bases, with 19 bases sitting between them. The CDR3 spells CANRNLTGWPQHF. The CDR3 DNA reads TGCGCCAACCGGAACTTGACAGGATGGCCCCAGCATTTT.

This clone has just one count. The chain recombines TRBV18 with TRBJ1-3; 8 positions match TRBD1. J gave up 8 bases and V 3 bases, and 12 bases lay outside the gene matches. CDR1 and CDR2 (germline): KGHSH, LQKENI. The CDR3 totals 16 residues. The CDR3 loop reads CASSPRQTDRGDTIYF. Here the CDR3 DNA reads TGTGCCAGCTCACCCAGACAAACTGACAGGGGCGACACCATATATTTT.

The V gene is TRBV15, the J gene TRBJ1-2; D unresolved. The germline V gene encodes CDR1 LNHNV and CDR2 YYDKDF (reference sequence). V was clipped by 0 bases and J by 1 base, with 12 bases between them. This CDR3 is 16 amino acids long. The CDR3 DNA reads as TGTGCCACCAGCAGAGATAAGCGCTCCGGTAACTATGGCTACACCTTC. The encoded protein is CATSRDKRSGNYGYTF.

The chain carries TRBV19 and TRBJ2-1; D may be TRBD2 (5 bases). The CDR3 runs 15 residues. The germline gives CDR1 LNHDA, CDR2 SQIVND (reference sequence). Trimming shortened V by 5 bases and J by 2 bases, and 13 bases separated the two germline ends. Here the CDR3 reads CASSPLALTYNEQFF. For the CDR3, the DNA is TGTGCCAGTAGTCCCTTAGCGTTAACCTACAATGAGCAGTTCTTC. Using reference TRBV19 and TRBJ2-1 for the parts outside the CDR3, the full variable domain is DGGITQSPKYLFRKEGQNVTLSCEQNLNHDAMYWYRQDPGQGLRLIYYSQIVNDFQKGDIAEGYSVSREKKESFPLTVTSAQKNPTAFYLCASSPLALTYNEQFFGPGTRLTVL.

This chain connects TRBV6-4 to TRBJ2-1, with TRBD2 matching 10 bases. The CDR3 is 15 residues long. V dropped 6 bases and J dropped 4; count of bases not matched to a gene: 6. The germline V gene encodes CDR1 MRHNA and CDR2 SNTAGT. CDR3 nucleotide sequence: TGTGCCAGCAGACTCACTAGCGGGGCATACAATGAGCAGTTCTTC. Translating gives CASRLTSGAYNEQFF.

V gene TRBV29-1 combines with J gene TRBJ1-1; D is unclear. The CDR3 length is 12 residues. Germline CDR1 SQVTM, CDR2 ANQGSEA. V was pared by 6 bases and J by 0 bases, with 8 bases between. DNA of the CDR3: TGCAGCGTCCCAAAAATGAACACTGAAGCTTTCTTT. This sequence encodes CSVPKMNTEAFF.

This clone came up many times. The sample holds other DNA sequences that translate to the same CDR3. The chain joins TRBV18 to TRBJ1-1; the match to TRBD1 covers 8 bases. The germline CDR1 and CDR2 sequences are KGHSH and LQKENI. The J segment lost 5 bases and the V segment lost 0 bases, leaving 2 bases of the junction unmatched. The CDR3 covers 14 residues. The DNA of the CDR3 is TGTGCCAGCTCACCACCGAGACAGGGGACTGAAGCTTTCTTT. Its translation is CASSPPRQGTEAFF.